What follows are 23 T cell receptor beta chains derived from one specimen sequenced in a study of blood T cell repertoires in COVID-19. Produced via immunoSEQ multiplex PCR; TCRdb's table is partial and in-frame only. The table has over 300,000 clones, roughly 90% seen once. The specimen was peripheral blood. The receptors come from a man between 18 and 29 years old who had recovered from COVID-19.

The chain combines TRBV11-1 with TRBJ2-7; D gene unclear. This CDR3 is 13 amino acids long. Trimming cost V 6 bases and J 4 bases, with 13 bases left between them. Germline V gives CDR1 SGHAT, CDR2 FQDESV (reference sequence). In DNA form, the CDR3 reads TGTGCCAGCAGGTTTAGCCTGACTTACGAGCAGTACTTC. This codes for CASRFSLTYEQYF.

To note about this clone: The sample carries other DNA sequences with the same CDR3. As DNA, the CDR3 is TGTGCCAGCAGTCGGACAGGGAACACTGAAGCTTTCTTT. Residues: CASSRTGNTEAFF. The V call is TRBV6-5, the J call TRBJ1-1, with 7 positions matching TRBD1. The CDR3 has 13 residues. Losses at the gene ends were 5 bases for V and 1 base for J; bases not matched to a gene: 1. CDR1 MNHEY and CDR2 SVGAGI come from the germline V gene.

Here the CDR3 reads CASSLPDSSGANVLTF. The CDR3 DNA reads TGCGCCAGCAGCTTGCCCGACAGCTCTGGGGCCAACGTCCTGACTTTC. The chain is built from TRBV5-1 and TRBJ2-6; a possible D gene is TRBD1 (5 bases). Trimming removed 1 base at V and 0 bases at J, with 8 bases between. Germline V gene lookup returns CDR1 SGHRS and CDR2 YFSETQ. This CDR3 is 16 amino acids long.

With regard to this clone: The sample carries other DNA sequences with the same CDR3. The chain carries TRBV2 and TRBJ1-2, with 8 bases aligning to TRBD1. Germline values: CDR1 SNHLY, CDR2 FYNNEI. V gave up 6 bases and J gave up 1 base; unmatched junction bases: 1. The CDR3 is 13 amino acids. CDR3 DNA: TGTGCCAGCAGGGGACAGGATAACTATGGCTACACCTTC. It codes for CASRGQDNYGYTF.

V usage is TRBV4-3 and J usage is TRBJ1-2, with 8 bases that match TRBD1. There are 15 residues in the CDR3. J lost 6 bases, V lost 2 bases, and 8 bases had no gene match. The germline V gene has CDR1 LGHNA and CDR2 YSLEER. CDR3 in amino acids: CASSQPEDRVNGYTF. DNA for the CDR3: TGCGCCAGCAGCCAACCCGAGGACAGGGTGAATGGCTACACCTTC.

The rearrangement uses TRBV2 and TRBJ1-2; D is possibly TRBD1 (5 bases). Germline lookup yields CDR1 SNHLY and CDR2 FYNNEI. The CDR3 is made up of 15 amino acids. V was cut by 7 bases and J by 4 bases, with 19 bases left in between. Here the CDR3 reads CASMGRAGVPYGYTF. The CDR3 DNA reads TGTGCCAGCATGGGCAGGGCGGGGGTCCCCTATGGCTACACCTTC. Combining the CDR3 with reference TRBV2 and TRBJ1-2 gives the whole variable domain EPEVTQTPSHQVTQMGQEVILRCVPISNHLYFYWYRQILGQKVEFLVSFYNNEISEKSEIFDDQFSVERPDGSNFTLKIRSTKLEDSAMYFCASMGRAGVPYGYTFGSGTRLTVV.

The chain couples TRBV12-3 or TRBV12-4 to TRBJ2-1, with D tentatively TRBD2 (5 bases). V lost 9 bases, J lost 8 bases, and 14 bases lay in between. The CDR3 spans 12 residues. DNA for the CDR3: TGTGCCAGTAACGGGATCGCGGATGAGCAGTTCTTC. Its translation: CASNGIADEQFF.

The chain carries TRBV27 and TRBJ1-1; possible D gene TRBD1, 5 bases. Germline CDR1 MNHEY, CDR2 SMNVEV (reference sequence). The CDR3 covers 14 residues. Trimming stripped 6 bases from V and 3 bases from J, with 14 bases between. The CDR3 sequence is CASSPFGGDTEAFF. In DNA form, the CDR3 reads TGTGCCAGCAGCCCCTTTGGGGGGGACACTGAAGCTTTCTTT.

The genes are TRBV7-2 and TRBJ2-3, with TRBD2 matching 9 bases. V was clipped by 5 bases and J by 1 base; unmatched bases: 4. CDR1 is SGHTA and CDR2 is FQGNSA in the germline V gene. The CDR3 consists of 15 residues. The CDR3 nucleotides read TGTGCCAGCAGCACGAGACTAGCGGGCACAGATACGCAGTATTTT. Translation: CASSTRLAGTDTQYF.

This sequence joins TRBV12-3 or TRBV12-4 and TRBJ1-5; 8 positions agree with TRBD1. CDR3 length: 13 amino acids. The V and J ends lost 5 bases and 6 bases, in that order; junction bases with no gene match: 3. CDR3 nucleotide sequence: TGTGCCAGCAGTCCCGACAGGGGTCAGCCCCAGCATTTT. Amino acid sequence: CASSPDRGQPQHF.

The CDR3 spells CASSSRVGETQYF. The CDR3 DNA reads TGTGCCAGCAGCTCCAGGGTTGGCGAGACCCAGTACTTC. The chain couples TRBV11-2 to TRBJ2-5; D possibly corresponds to TRBD1 (5 bases). V lost 4 bases and J 5 bases, leaving 11 bases between the germline ends. The CDR3 totals 13 residues. Germline V gene sequence: CDR1 SGHAT, CDR2 FQNNGV. The entire variable domain, with the rest obtained from reference TRBV11-2 and TRBJ2-5, is as follows: EAGVAQSPRYKIIEKRQSVAFWCNPISGHATLYWYQQILGQGPKLLIQFQNNGVVDDSQLPKDRFSAERLKGVDSTLKIQPAKLEDSAVYLCASSSRVGETQYFGPGTRLLVL.

The CDR3, as DNA: TGTGCCAGCAGGGCGGGACAGGGTCCCTACGAGCAGTACTTC. This encodes CASRAGQGPYEQYF. The J gene is TRBJ2-7, the V gene TRBV2; 9 bases map to TRBD1. The V and J ends lost 6 bases and 2 bases, in that order; junction bases with no gene match: 5. Germline V gene sequence: CDR1 SNHLY, CDR2 FYNNEI. The CDR3 extends over 14 amino acids. The complete variable domain, with remaining parts taken from reference TRBV2 and TRBJ2-7, reads EPEVTQTPSHQVTQMGQEVILRCVPISNHLYFYWYRQILGQKVEFLVSFYNNEISEKSEIFDDQFSVERPDGSNFTLKIRSTKLEDSAMYFCASRAGQGPYEQYFGPGTRLTVT.

This chain links TRBV7-9 with TRBJ2-7; the D gene is possibly TRBD1 (6 bases). Germline CDR1 reads SEHNR; CDR2 reads FQNEAQ (reference sequence). The CDR3 totals 12 residues. The germline V and J ends were trimmed by 8 bases and 4 bases, with 12 bases remaining between them. The CDR3 loop is CASQGPNYEQYF. CDR3 nucleotides: TGTGCCAGCCAGGGGCCCAATTACGAGCAGTACTTC.

The CDR3 is CASSPSTSGGSPTQYF. The CDR3 nucleotides are TGTGCCAGCAGCCCATCCACTAGCGGGGGGTCCCCCACGCAGTATTTT. This rearrangement joins TRBV11-2 to TRBJ2-3; 12 nucleotides agree with TRBD2. The J segment lost 9 bases and the V segment lost 5 bases, leaving 12 bases of the junction unmatched. Germline V gene data show CDR1 as SGHAT and CDR2 as FQNNGV. The CDR3 length is 16 residues.

This clone was recorded once. This chain connects TRBV5-6 to TRBJ1-4; 7 bases are shared with TRBD1. Losses at the gene ends were 5 bases for V and 7 bases for J; bases not matched to a gene: 8. The germline V gene encodes CDR1 SGHDT and CDR2 YYEEEE. The CDR3 has 14 residues. Written as DNA, the CDR3 is TGTGCCAGCAGTTCCCGGGACAGAGGTGAAAAACTGTTTTTT. Translation gives CASSSRDRGEKLFF.

V gene TRBV5-1 combines with J gene TRBJ2-2; TRBD2 aligns across 7 bases. The CDR3 totals 16 residues. CDR1 is SGHRS, CDR2 YFSETQ, per germline. After removal of 4 bases from V and 10 bases from J, the junction contained 16 bases not matched to a gene. The CDR3 here is CASSPEAGNVVSELFF. In nucleotides, the CDR3 is TGCGCCAGCAGCCCTGAAGCGGGAAATGTCGTATCGGAGCTGTTTTTT.

The gene calls are TRBV19 and TRBJ1-5; the D is unclear. Deletions cut 3 bases from V and 2 bases from J, with 8 bases between. In germline, CDR1 is LNHDA, CDR2 SQIVND (reference sequence). CDR3 length: 14 residues. The CDR3 loop reads CASSIFTGNQPQHF. In nucleotides, the CDR3 is TGTGCCAGTAGTATTTTCACGGGCAATCAGCCCCAGCATTTT.

The V call is TRBV6-2 or TRBV6-3, the J call TRBJ1-1, with a possible D match to TRBD1 (5 bases). V gave up 4 bases and J gave up 1 base, with 7 bases separating them. The length of the CDR3 is 13 residues. Germline lookup yields CDR1 MNHEY and CDR2 SVGEGT. As DNA, the CDR3 is TGTGCCAGCAGTTTTGGACAGAACACTGAAGCTTTCTTT. Translating gives CASSFGQNTEAFF.

The gene calls are TRBV28 and TRBJ1-2, with no clear D. CDR3 length equals 14 residues. Trimming left V 4 bases short and J 5 bases short, with 14 bases between. CDR1 is MDHEN and CDR2 is SYDVKM in the germline V gene. CDR3 nucleotide sequence: TGTGCCAGCAGTTCCTTACCGAACAGTTATGGCTACACCTTC. Translated, it gives CASSSLPNSYGYTF.

The J gene is TRBJ1-5, the V gene TRBV7-6, with D tentatively TRBD1 (5 bases). The CDR3 is 15 residues long. Looked up from germline, CDR1 is SGHVS and CDR2 is FNYEAQ. The V and J ends lost 1 base and 9 bases respectively, with 16 bases between them. CDR3 loop: CASSLGDSPSGPQHF. The CDR3 coding sequence is TGTGCCAGCAGCTTAGGAGACAGCCCCTCGGGGCCCCAGCATTTT.

The rearrangement links TRBV20-1 to TRBJ2-5; possibly TRBD2 for D (6 bases). The CDR3 has 13 amino acids. Germline values: CDR1 DFQATT, CDR2 SNEGSKA (reference sequence). Trimming stripped 3 bases from V and 5 bases from J, with 13 bases between. The CDR3 loop is CSASALAGETQYF. CDR3 sequence (DNA): TGCAGTGCTAGTGCACTAGCTGGGGAGACCCAGTACTTC.

The V gene is TRBV2, the J gene TRBJ2-2, with D perhaps matching TRBD2 (5 bases). There are 13 residues in the CDR3. Per germline, CDR1 SNHLY and CDR2 FYNNEI. V was cut by 7 bases and J by 4 bases, with 10 bases left in between. DNA for the CDR3: TGTGCCAGCAAAACTAGTGTCACCGGGGAGCTGTTTTTT. The encoded protein is CASKTSVTGELFF.

The chain employs TRBV11-3 and TRBJ2-1; 8 bases match TRBD2. The CDR3 runs to 15 residues. The trim removed 5 bases at V and 2 bases at J, leaving 5 bases unmatched. Germline V gene data show CDR1 as SGHNT and CDR2 as YENEEA. The CDR3 loop reads CASSTRTSPYNEQFF. The CDR3 bases are TGTGCCAGCAGCACCCGGACTAGCCCCTACAATGAGCAGTTCTTC.